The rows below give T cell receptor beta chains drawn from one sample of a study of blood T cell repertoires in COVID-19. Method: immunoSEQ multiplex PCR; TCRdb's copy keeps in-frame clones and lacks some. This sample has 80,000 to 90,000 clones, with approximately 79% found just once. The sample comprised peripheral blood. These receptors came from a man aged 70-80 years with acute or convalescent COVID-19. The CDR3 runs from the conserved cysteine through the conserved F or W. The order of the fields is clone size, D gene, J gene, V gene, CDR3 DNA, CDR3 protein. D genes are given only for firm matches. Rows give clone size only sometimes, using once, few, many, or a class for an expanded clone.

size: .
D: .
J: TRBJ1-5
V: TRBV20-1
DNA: TGCAGTGCTAGTTCAGGAGGGTATAGCAATCAGCCCCAGCATTTT
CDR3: CSASSGGYSNQPQHF

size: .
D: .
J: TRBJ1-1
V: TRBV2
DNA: TGTGCCAGCAGTGAAGAGGGGAGCGGGACTGAAGCTTTCTTT
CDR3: CASSEEGSGTEAFF

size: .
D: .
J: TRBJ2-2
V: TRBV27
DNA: TGTGCCAGCAGGACGGACTTGAACACCGGGGAGCTGTTTTTT
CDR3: CASRTDLNTGELFF

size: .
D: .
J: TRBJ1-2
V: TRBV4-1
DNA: TGCGCCAGCAGCCAAGCCCCTGGGGGCAGGACCATTGGCTACACCTTC
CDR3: CASSQAPGGRTIGYTF

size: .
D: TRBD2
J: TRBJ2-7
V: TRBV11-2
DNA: TGTGCCAGCAGCTCCCTCAGGATAGCGGGGATCTACGAGCAGTACTTC
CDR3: CASSSLRIAGIYEQYF

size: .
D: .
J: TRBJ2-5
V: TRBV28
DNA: TGTGCCAGCAGCCCTTTAACAGGGAACCAAGAGACCCAGTACTTC
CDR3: CASSPLTGNQETQYF

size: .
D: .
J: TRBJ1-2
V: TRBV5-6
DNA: TGTGCCAGCGGCCGGGCGGGAAGTGATGGCTACACCTTC
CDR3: CASGRAGSDGYTF

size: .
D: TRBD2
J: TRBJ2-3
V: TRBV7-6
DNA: TGTGCCAGCAGCTTAGCCCTAGCGGGGGGTGCAGATACGCAGTATTTT
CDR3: CASSLALAGGADTQYF

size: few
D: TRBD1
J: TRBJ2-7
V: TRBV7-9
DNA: TGTGCCAGCAGCTTATGGACAGGGGGCCCCCTGGAGCAGTACTTC
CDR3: CASSLWTGGPLEQYF

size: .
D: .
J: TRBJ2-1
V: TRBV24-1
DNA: TGTGCCACAACGGAGGGGGGGAGCTCCTACAATGAGCAGTTCTTC
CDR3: CATTEGGSSYNEQFF

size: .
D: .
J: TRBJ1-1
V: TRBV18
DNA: TGTGCCAGCTCCCAACATGTGAACACTGAAGCTTTCTTT
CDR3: CASSQHVNTEAFF

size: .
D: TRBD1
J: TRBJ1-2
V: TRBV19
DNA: TGTGCCAGTACCATATCCCGGACAGGGGTTGGCTACACCTTC
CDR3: CASTISRTGVGYTF

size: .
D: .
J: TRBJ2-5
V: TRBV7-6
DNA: TGTGCCAGCAGCTTAGTCCCACCGGGAGAGACCCAGTACTTC
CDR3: CASSLVPPGETQYF

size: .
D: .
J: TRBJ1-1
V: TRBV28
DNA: TGTGCCAGCAGTTGGCGGGGGGCTGAAGCTTTCTTT
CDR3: CASSWRGAEAFF

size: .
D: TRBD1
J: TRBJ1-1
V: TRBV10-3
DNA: TGTGCCAGCTCAGGGGGCGAACCCCCTGAAGCTTTCTTT
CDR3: CASSGGEPPEAFF

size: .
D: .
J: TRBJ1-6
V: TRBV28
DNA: TGTGCCAGCAGTTTTCGGGAAATTTCACCCCTCCACTTT
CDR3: CASSFREISPLHF

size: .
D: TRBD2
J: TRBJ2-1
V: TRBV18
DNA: TGTGCCAGCTCACCAAAGCTAGCGGGGGGTAATGAGCAGTTCTTC
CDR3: CASSPKLAGGNEQFF

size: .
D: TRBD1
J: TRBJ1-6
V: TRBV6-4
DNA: TGTGCCAGCACCCACCGGCAGGGGGAAAATTCACCCCTCCACTTT
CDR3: CASTHRQGENSPLHF

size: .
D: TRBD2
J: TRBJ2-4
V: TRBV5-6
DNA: TGTGCCAGCAGTTTTCAAGCGGGGGAAGGTAACATTCAGTACTTC
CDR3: CASSFQAGEGNIQYF

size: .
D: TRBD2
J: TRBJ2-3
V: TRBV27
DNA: TGTGCCAGCAGTTTGTTATCTAGCGGGGGGGCCGAAGATACGCAGTATTTT
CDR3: CASSLLSSGGAEDTQYF

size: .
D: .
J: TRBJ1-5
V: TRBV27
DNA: TGTGCCAGCAGTTTACTCGGGGAGAGCAATCAGCCCCAGCATTTT
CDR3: CASSLLGESNQPQHF

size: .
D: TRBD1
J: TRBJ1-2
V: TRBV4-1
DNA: TGCGCCAGCAGCCAGACCGGGACAGGGGGCGACTATGGCTACACCTTC
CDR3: CASSQTGTGGDYGYTF

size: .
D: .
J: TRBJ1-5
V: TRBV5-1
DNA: TGCGCCAGCAGCCCGGGGGGTGGGCAGGGAGGCCAGCCCCAGCATTTT
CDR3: CASSPGGGQGGQPQHF

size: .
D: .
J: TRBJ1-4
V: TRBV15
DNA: TGTGCCACCAGCAGAGTTCACCAAAGAGGTGAAAAACTGTTTTTT
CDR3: CATSRVHQRGEKLFF

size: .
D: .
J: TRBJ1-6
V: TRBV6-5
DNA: TGTGCCAGCAGTTACGAGGACAGACGTCCTCTGGGCCTCCACTTT
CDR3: CASSYEDRRPLGLHF

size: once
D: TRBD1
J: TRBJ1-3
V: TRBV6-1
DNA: TGTGCCAGCAGTGAATTTGAGGGGGCTAATGGAAACACCATATATTTT
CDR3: CASSEFEGANGNTIYF

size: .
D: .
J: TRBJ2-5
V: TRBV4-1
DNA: TGCGCCAGCAGCCCCGGAGGGCCGGGCGAGACCCAGTACTTC
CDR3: CASSPGGPGETQYF

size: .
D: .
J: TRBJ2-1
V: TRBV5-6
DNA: TGTGCCAGCAGCTTCCGGGGGGCGACCTACAATGAGCAGTTCTTC
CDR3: CASSFRGATYNEQFF

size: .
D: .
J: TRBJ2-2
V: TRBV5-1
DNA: TGCGCCAGCAGCCCAAGGACTGAGAACACCGGGGAGCTGTTTTTT
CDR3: CASSPRTENTGELFF

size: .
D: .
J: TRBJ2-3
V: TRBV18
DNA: TGTGCCAGCTCACCACGCAGGGACTTCGATACGCAGTATTTT
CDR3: CASSPRRDFDTQYF

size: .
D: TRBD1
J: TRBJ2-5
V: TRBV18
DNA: TGTGCCAGCTCGCCCGGGACAGACCAAGAGACCCAGTACTTC
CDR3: CASSPGTDQETQYF

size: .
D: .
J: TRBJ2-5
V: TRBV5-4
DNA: TGTGCCAGCAGCTCTCAGGGAATGGAGACCCAGTACTTC
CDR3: CASSSQGMETQYF

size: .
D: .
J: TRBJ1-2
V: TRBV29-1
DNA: TGCAGCGTCCAGTTTAACTATGGCTACACCTTC
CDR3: CSVQFNYGYTF

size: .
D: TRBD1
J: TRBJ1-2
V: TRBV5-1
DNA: TGCGCCAGCAGCGGACAGGGAGATACTAACTATGGCTACACCTTC
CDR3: CASSGQGDTNYGYTF

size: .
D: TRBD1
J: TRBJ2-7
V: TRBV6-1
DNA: TGTGCCAGCAGTGGTTACGACAGGGGGCGCGGAGACGAGCAGTACTTC
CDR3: CASSGYDRGRGDEQYF

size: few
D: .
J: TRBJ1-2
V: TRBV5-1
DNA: TGCGCCAGCGCGGGGGGGTCAGGCTATGGCTACACCTTC
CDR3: CASAGGSGYGYTF